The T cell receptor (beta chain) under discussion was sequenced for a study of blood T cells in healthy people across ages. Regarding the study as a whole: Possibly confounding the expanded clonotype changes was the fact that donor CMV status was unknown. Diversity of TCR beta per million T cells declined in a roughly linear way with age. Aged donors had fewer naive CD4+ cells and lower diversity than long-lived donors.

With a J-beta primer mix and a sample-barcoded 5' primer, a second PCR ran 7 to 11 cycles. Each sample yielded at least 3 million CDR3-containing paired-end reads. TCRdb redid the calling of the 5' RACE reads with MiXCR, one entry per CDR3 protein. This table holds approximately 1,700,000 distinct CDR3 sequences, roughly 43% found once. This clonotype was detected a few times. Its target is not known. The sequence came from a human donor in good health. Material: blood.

The CDR3 DNA reads as TGTGCCAGCAGAACTGCAGGGACCTACAATGAGCAGTTCTTC. Amino acid sequence: CASRTAGTYNEQFF. The rearrangement links TRBV25-1 to TRBJ2-1, with D tentatively TRBD1 (5 bases). V was pared by 6 bases and J by 2 bases, with 11 bases between. Per the germline V gene, CDR1 is MGHDK and CDR2 is SYGVNS. There are 14 residues in the CDR3.